These 8 T cell receptor beta chains were all obtained from the same sample, sequenced in a study of cytomegalovirus exposure and HLA in healthy donors. Sequencing was performed with immunoSEQ multiplex PCR; in TCRdb, only in-frame clones are kept and a portion is missing. The sample yields approximately 60,000 clones, about 95% seen once. Source material: PBMCs. Every receptor here comes from a woman aged 18-30 years in good health and CMV-seropositive.

This clone occurred once. This chain links TRBV27 with TRBJ2-5, with D possibly being TRBD1 (6 bases). The ends were cut back, 11 bases at V and 2 bases at J, with 15 bases in the middle. CDR1 and CDR2 (germline): MNHEY, SMNVEV (reference sequence). The CDR3 contains 13 residues. In nucleotides, the CDR3 is TGTGCCGCCCGCCGCAGGGGACAAGAGACCCAGTACTTC. Amino acids: CAARRRGQETQYF.

The chain couples TRBV30 to TRBJ1-6; D remains unclear. Trimming stripped 0 bases from V and 7 bases from J, with 13 bases between. The germline V gene encodes CDR1 GTSNPN and CDR2 SVGIG (reference sequence). The CDR3 extends over 15 amino acids. CDR3 amino acids: CAWSVQPIGNSPLHF. CDR3 bases: TGTGCCTGGAGTGTACAGCCTATTGGAAATTCACCCCTCCACTTT.

The CDR3 loop is CASRSLSGYNSPLHF. The CDR3 DNA is TGTGCCAGCAGATCCCTGAGCGGTTATAATTCACCCCTCCACTTT. The chain recombines TRBV27 with TRBJ1-6; D uncertain. V was pared by 6 bases and J by 4 bases, with 13 bases between. The CDR3 has 15 residues. Germline V CDR1 and CDR2: MNHEY, SMNVEV (reference sequence).

V gene TRBV5-1 combines with J gene TRBJ2-5; 8 positions agree with TRBD1. J lost 1 base, V lost 0 bases, and 14 bases had no gene match. The germline V gene has CDR1 SGHRS and CDR2 YFSETQ. CDR3 size: 19 residues. CDR3 nucleotides: TGCGCCAGCAGCTTGGCCCCGCTCGGGGACAGGCAAACCCAAGAGACCCAGTACTTC. Residues: CASSLAPLGDRQTQETQYF. Together with reference TRBV5-1 and TRBJ2-5, the CDR3 gives the full variable domain: KAGVTQTPRYLIKTRGQQVTLSCSPISGHRSVSWYQQTPGQGLQFLFEYFSETQRNKGNFPGRFSGRQFSNSRSEMNVSTLELGDSALYLCASSLAPLGDRQTQETQYFGPGTRLLVL.

The chain joins TRBV4-3 to TRBJ2-7, with D unresolved. CDR3 length equals 15 residues. V dropped 0 bases and J dropped 4 bases, with 13 bases sitting between them. Germline assignment: CDR1 LGHNA and CDR2 YSLEER. The CDR3 coding sequence is TGCGCCAGCAGCCAAGAAGCGTCTATCATGTACGAGCAGTACTTC. Its protein product is CASSQEASIMYEQYF.

Only one count was recorded for this clone. The gene calls are TRBV18 and TRBJ1-1; D gene ambiguous. Germline V lookup: CDR1 KGHSH, CDR2 LQKENI. The CDR3 extends over 16 amino acids. With 6 bases removed from V and 5 bases from J, the gap between germline ends came to 22 bases. CDR3 amino acids: CASSITMSGEATEAFF. Written as DNA, the CDR3 is TGTGCCAGCTCGATAACCATGTCCGGGGAAGCGACTGAAGCTTTCTTT.

The chain couples TRBV9 to TRBJ2-5; TRBD2 matches 11 bases. J lost 5 bases, V lost 2 bases, and 2 bases had no gene match. This CDR3 has 14 residues. Germline values: CDR1 SGDLS, CDR2 YYNGEE. This CDR3 is CASSVGTSGETQYF. For the CDR3, the DNA is TGTGCCAGCAGCGTCGGGACTAGCGGTGAGACCCAGTACTTC.

The gene calls are TRBV28 and TRBJ2-2; TRBD2 is a possible D gene (5 bases). The germline V and J ends were trimmed by 8 bases and 3 bases, with 10 bases remaining between them. From germline, CDR1 is MDHEN and CDR2 SYDVKM. This CDR3 spans 13 amino acids. The CDR3 coding sequence is TGTGCCAGCTGGCGGCGGGACACCGGGGAGCTGTTTTTT. As protein: CASWRRDTGELFF.